This T cell receptor beta chain emerged from a study of cytomegalovirus exposure and HLA in healthy donors. Points from the study as a whole: There were about 160 TCR beta chains listed as cytomegalovirus-associated. Reports credit the classifier with highly specific, highly sensitive diagnosis of cytomegalovirus status. Exclusion as indistinguishable affected some V segments, including TRBV6-2 and TRBV6-3. By HLA locus, TCR association rates varied in a later analysis, with DRB1 showing the most and HLA-C the fewest.

About this clone itself: No antigen is known for it.

V dropped 2 bases and J dropped 5 bases, with 7 bases sitting between them. Germline-derived CDR1 and CDR2 are GTSNPN and SVGIG (reference sequence). This CDR3 has 13 residues. Researchers ran the PCR with 60 Vbeta and 13 Jbeta primers. Sequencing was performed with immunoSEQ multiplex PCR; in TCRdb, only in-frame clones are kept and a portion is missing. Of roughly 130,000 clones listed, 60% to 85% are singletons. Source material: PBMCs. This chain connects TRBV30 to TRBJ1-6; D is ambiguous. This TCR was sampled from a man in his late teens or twenties in good health and CMV-seronegative. CDR3 loop: CAWSTTNNSPLHF. CDR3 bases: TGTGCCTGGAGTACAACCAATAATTCACCCCTCCACTTT.